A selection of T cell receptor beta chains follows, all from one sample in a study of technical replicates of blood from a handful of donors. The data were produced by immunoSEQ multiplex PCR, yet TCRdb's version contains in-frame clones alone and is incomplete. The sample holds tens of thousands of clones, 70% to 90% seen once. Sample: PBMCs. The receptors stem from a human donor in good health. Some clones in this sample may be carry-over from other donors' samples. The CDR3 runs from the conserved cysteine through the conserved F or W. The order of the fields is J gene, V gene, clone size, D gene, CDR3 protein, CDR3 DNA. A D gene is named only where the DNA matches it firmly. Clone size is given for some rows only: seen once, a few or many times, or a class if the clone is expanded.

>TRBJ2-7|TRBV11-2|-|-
CASSLTASEVIYEQYF
TGTGCCAGCAGCCTTACAGCTAGCGAGGTTATTTACGAGCAGTACTTC
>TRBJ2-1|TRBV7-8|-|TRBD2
CASSLSLAGREQFF
TGTGCCAGCAGCTTATCACTAGCGGGGAGGGAGCAGTTCTTC
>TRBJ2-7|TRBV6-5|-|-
CASSYRGGPYEQYF
TGTGCCAGCAGTTACCGAGGGGGTCCCTACGAGCAGTACTTC
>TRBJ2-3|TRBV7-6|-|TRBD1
CASSLGQGTDTQYF
TGTGCCAGCAGCCTCGGACAGGGCACAGATACGCAGTATTTT
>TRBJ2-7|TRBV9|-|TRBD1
CASSVGTGFSYEQYF
TGTGCCAGCAGCGTAGGGACAGGGTTTTCCTACGAGCAGTACTTC
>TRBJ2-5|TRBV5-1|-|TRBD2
CASIETSGGAKTQYF
TGCGCCAGCATCGAGACTAGCGGGGGGGCCAAGACCCAGTACTTC
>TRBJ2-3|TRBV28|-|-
CASTLGASTDTQYF
TGTGCCAGCACCCTGGGGGCGAGCACAGATACGCAGTATTTT
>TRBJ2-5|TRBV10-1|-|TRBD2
CATHGLAGVGETQYF
TGCGCCACCCATGGACTAGCGGGAGTGGGAGAGACCCAGTACTTC
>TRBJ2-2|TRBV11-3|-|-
CASSLAGTSSGELFF
TGTGCCAGCAGCTTGGCCGGGACATCTTCAGGGGAGCTGTTTTTT
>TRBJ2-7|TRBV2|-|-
CASSEQGYEQYF
TGTGCCAGCAGTGAACAGGGCTACGAGCAGTACTTC
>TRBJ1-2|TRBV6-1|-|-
CATSQQGNYGYTF
TGTGCCACAAGTCAACAGGGTAACTATGGCTACACCTTC
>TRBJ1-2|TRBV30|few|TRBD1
CASLVSAGGFGSYGYTF
TGTGCCTCACTCGTCTCGGCAGGGGGTTTTGGGTCCTATGGCTACACCTTC
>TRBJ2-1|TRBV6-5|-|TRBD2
CASSSWTSGYNEQFF
TGTGCCAGCAGCTCGTGGACTAGCGGCTACAATGAGCAGTTCTTC
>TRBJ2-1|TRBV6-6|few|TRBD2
CASSPTGTSRNEQFF
TGTGCCAGCAGCCCGACCGGGACTAGCCGCAATGAGCAGTTCTTC
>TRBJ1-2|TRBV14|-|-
CASSQRRLTGGTF
TGTGCCAGCAGCCAAAGAAGGTTGACAGGCGGCACCTTC
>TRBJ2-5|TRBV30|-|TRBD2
CAWSSSGRVPTQYF
TGTGCCTGGAGTTCTAGCGGGAGGGTCCCCACCCAGTACTTC
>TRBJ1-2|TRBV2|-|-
CASSPGANYGYTF
TGTGCCAGCTCCCCGGGGGCTAACTATGGCTACACCTTC
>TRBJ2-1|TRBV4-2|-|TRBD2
CASSQEPSGSSYNEQFF
TGTGCCAGCAGCCAAGAACCTAGCGGGAGCTCCTACAATGAGCAGTTCTTC
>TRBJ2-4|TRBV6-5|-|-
CASSYSNLGGNIQYF
TGTGCCAGCAGTTACTCGAATTTGGGGGGAAACATTCAGTACTTC
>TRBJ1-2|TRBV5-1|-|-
CASSLAAGFGYGYTF
TGCGCCAGCAGCTTGGCGGCAGGGTTCGGGTATGGCTACACCTTC
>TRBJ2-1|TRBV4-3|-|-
CASSQDKGLAPYNEQFF
TGCGCCAGCAGCCAAGATAAGGGGCTAGCGCCCTACAATGAGCAGTTCTTC
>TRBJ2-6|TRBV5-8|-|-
CASSLDTGANVLTF
TGTGCCAGCAGCTTGGACACTGGGGCCAACGTCCTGACTTTC
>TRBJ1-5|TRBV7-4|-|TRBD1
CASSLIHTGQGIGGNQPQHF
TGTGCCAGCAGCCTCATCCATACGGGACAGGGAATTGGTGGCAATCAGCCCCAGCATTTT
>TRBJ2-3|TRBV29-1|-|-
CSVGAGVDTQYF
TGCAGCGTTGGGGCGGGTGTGGATACGCAGTATTTT
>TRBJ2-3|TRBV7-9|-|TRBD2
CASSWDYSSTDTQYF
TGTGCCAGCAGCTGGGACTACTCTAGCACAGATACGCAGTATTTT
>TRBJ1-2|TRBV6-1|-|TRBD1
CASSEGRGRESYTF
TGTGCCAGCAGTGAAGGAAGGGGGCGAGAAAGCTACACCTTC
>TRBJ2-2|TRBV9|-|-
CASSVSHSGELFF
TGTGCCAGCAGCGTATCGCACTCCGGGGAGCTGTTTTTT
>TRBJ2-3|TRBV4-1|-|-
CASSQGDKAGATDTQYF
TGCGCCAGCAGCCAAGGGGATAAGGCTGGGGCCACAGATACGCAGTATTTT
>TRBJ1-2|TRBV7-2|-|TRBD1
CASSQRQGSTYGYTF
TGTGCCAGCAGCCAAAGACAGGGGTCCACCTATGGCTACACCTTC
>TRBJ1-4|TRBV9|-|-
CASSPQPTNEKLFF
TGTGCCAGCAGCCCACAACCGACTAATGAAAAACTGTTTTTT
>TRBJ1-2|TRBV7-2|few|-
CASSLQGLYGYTF
TGTGCCAGCAGCTTGCAGGGGCTATATGGCTACACCTTC
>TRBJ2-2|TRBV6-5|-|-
CASGGAGELFF
TGTGCCAGCGGGGGCGCCGGGGAGCTGTTTTTT
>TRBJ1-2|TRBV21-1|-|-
CASSGSGVRTGAWTSYGYTF
TGTGCCAGCAGCGGAAGTGGAGTACGGACAGGGGCTTGGACGAGCTATGGCTACACCTTC
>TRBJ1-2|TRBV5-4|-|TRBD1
CASSTGQGTYYGYTF
TGTGCCAGCAGCACTGGACAGGGGACTTACTATGGCTACACCTTC
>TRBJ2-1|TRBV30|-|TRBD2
CAWRNGGRAIPHNEQFF
TGTGCCTGGAGAAATGGCGGGAGGGCCATCCCACATAATGAGCAGTTCTTC
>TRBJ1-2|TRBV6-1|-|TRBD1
CASSDDRGLGYTF
TGTGCCAGCAGTGACGACAGGGGATTGGGCTACACCTTC
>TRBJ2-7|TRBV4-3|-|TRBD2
CASSQSLAGVGYEQYF
TGCGCCAGCAGCCAATCATTAGCGGGAGTGGGCTACGAGCAGTACTTC
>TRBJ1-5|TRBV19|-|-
CASSIAWGGNQPQHF
TGTGCCAGTAGTATAGCCTGGGGGGGGAATCAGCCCCAGCATTTT
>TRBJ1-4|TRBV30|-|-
CAWSVSGQGEKLFF
TGTGCCTGGAGTGTGTCAGGGCAGGGTGAAAAACTGTTTTTT
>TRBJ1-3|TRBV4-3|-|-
CASSQWGVSGNTIYF
TGCGCCAGCAGCCAATGGGGGGTCTCTGGAAACACCATATATTTT
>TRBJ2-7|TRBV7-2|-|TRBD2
CASSLGDHKASGVGYEQYF
TGTGCCAGCAGCTTAGGGGATCATAAGGCTAGCGGGGTGGGCTACGAGCAGTACTTC